These 2 T cell receptor beta chains share one sample of origin, sequenced in a study of TIL therapy for anti-PD-1-resistant metastatic lung cancer. Stated time point: pre-treatment sample, taken before nivolumab and TIL therapy. Most excised metastases sampled were pleural nodules or supraclavicular lymph nodes. This was the immunoSEQ v3 assay. Generated by immunoSEQ multiplex PCR, the TCRdb table keeps only in-frame clones and is missing some. The table includes roughly 6,800 clones, approximately 73% detected once. Sequenced material: tumor tissue, taken at baseline. The receptors were gathered from a person aged 25 to 80 with non-small cell lung cancer.

This chain connects TRBV4-1 to TRBJ2-7, with D possibly TRBD1 on 6 matching bases. The CDR3 sequence is 13 residues long. CDR1 is MGHRA and CDR2 is YSYEKL in the germline V gene. V lost 2 bases and J lost 7, with 12 bases in between. The CDR3 DNA reads as TGCGCCAGCAGCCAAAACGACAGGTGGGAGCAGTACTTC. It is translated as CASSQNDRWEQYF.

This clone was counted a few times. The gene calls are TRBV30 and TRBJ2-3; 9 bases map to TRBD2. Unmatched junction bases numbered 9, after V lost 3 bases and J lost 2 bases. The CDR3 length is 16 residues. The germline V gene has CDR1 GTSNPN and CDR2 SVGIG (reference sequence). CDR3 protein: CAWSPGLAGYTDTQYF. CDR3 bases: TGTGCCTGGAGCCCAGGGCTAGCGGGATACACAGATACGCAGTATTTT.